This T cell receptor (beta chain) was recovered during a study of control samples from healthy donors and cancer patients. TCRdb's copy holds only in-frame clones and misses some; the assay was immunoSEQ multiplex PCR. Among approximately 150,000 clones listed, 80% to 95% were seen once. The CDR3 extends over 15 amino acids. Looked up from germline, CDR1 is SGHRS and CDR2 is YFSETQ. V dropped 4 bases and J dropped 6 bases, with 14 bases sitting between them. Sequencing was carried out using blood. The rearrangement joins TRBV5-1 to TRBJ1-6; D gene ambiguous. The receptor was derived from a woman in her thirties in good health. The CDR3 DNA reads TGCGCCAGCAGCCCTAGTCCAGGAGGTAATTCACCCCTCCACTTT. It yields the protein CASSPSPGGNSPLHF.